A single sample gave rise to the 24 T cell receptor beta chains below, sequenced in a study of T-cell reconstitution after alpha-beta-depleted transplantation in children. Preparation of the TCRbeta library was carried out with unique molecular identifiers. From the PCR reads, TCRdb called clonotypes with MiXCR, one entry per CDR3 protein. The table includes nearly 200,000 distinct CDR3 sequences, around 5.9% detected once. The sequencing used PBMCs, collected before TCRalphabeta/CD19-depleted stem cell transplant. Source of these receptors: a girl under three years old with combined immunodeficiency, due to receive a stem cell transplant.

This CDR3 is CSVEGRVGQGYNEQFF. The CDR3 region has the DNA TGCAGCGTTGAAGGAAGGGTAGGACAGGGCTACAATGAGCAGTTCTTC. The chain has TRBV29-1 and TRBJ2-1; 8 nucleotides match TRBD1. With V trimmed by 1 base and J by 3 bases, 8 bases remained unmatched. The CDR3 loop spans 16 amino acids. The germline gives CDR1 SQVTM, CDR2 ANQGSEA.

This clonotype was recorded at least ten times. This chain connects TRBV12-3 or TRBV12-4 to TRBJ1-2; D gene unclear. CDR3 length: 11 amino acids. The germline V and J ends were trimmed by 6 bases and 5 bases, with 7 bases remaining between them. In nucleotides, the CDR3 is TGTGCCAGCAGCGGAGGATATGGCTACACCTTC. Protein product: CASSGGYGYTF.

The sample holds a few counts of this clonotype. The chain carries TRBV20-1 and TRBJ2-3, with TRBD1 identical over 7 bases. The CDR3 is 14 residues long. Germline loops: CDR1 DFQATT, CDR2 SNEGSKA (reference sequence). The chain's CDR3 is CRFHSPGGQDTQYF. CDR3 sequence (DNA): TGCAGATTCCATTCACCAGGGGGTCAAGATACGCAGTATTTT.

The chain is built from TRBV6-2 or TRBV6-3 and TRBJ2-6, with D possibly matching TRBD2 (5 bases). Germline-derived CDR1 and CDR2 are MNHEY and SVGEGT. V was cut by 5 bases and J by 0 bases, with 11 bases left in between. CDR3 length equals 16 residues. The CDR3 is CASSTGLISGANVLTF. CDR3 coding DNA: TGTGCCAGCAGTACCGGACTGATCTCTGGGGCCAACGTCCTGACTTTC.

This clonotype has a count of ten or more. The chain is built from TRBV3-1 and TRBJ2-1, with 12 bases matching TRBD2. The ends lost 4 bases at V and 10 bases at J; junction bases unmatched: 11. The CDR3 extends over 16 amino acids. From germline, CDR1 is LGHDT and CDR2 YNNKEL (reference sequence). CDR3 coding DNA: TGTGCCAGCAGCCGCCGACTAGCGGGAGTGGTGGGGGAGCAGTTCTTC. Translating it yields CASSRRLAGVVGEQFF.

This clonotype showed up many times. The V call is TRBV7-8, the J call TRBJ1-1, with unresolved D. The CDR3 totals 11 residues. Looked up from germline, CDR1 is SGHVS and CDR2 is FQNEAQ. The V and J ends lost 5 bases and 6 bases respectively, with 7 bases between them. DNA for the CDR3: TGTGCCAGCAGCGAAAGGGCTGAAGCTTTCTTT. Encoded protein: CASSERAEAFF.

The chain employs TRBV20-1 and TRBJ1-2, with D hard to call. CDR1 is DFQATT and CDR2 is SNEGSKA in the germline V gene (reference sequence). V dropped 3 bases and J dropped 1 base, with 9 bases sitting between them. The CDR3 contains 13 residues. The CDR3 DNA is TGCAGTGCTAGGGGCCCAGTTAACTATGGCTACACCTTC. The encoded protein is CSARGPVNYGYTF.

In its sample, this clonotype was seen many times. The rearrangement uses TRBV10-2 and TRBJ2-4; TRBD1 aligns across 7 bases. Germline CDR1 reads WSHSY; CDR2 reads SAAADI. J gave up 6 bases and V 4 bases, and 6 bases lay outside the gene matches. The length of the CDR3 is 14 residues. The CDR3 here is CASSGRQGGNIQYF. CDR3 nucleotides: TGCGCCAGCAGTGGGAGACAGGGTGGAAACATTCAGTACTTC.

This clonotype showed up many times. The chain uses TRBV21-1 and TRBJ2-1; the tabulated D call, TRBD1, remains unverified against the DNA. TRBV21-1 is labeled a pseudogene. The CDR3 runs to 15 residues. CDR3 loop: CASSNSGQDGDEQFF. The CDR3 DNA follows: TGTGCCAGCAGCAATTCGGGACAGGATGGGGATGAGCAGTTCTTC.

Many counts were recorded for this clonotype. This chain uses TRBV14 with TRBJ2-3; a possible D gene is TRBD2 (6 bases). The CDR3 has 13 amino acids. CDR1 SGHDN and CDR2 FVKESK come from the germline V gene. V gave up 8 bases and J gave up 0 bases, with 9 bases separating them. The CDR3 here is CASRDLSTDTQYF. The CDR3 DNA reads TGTGCCAGCCGGGACTTGAGCACAGATACGCAGTATTTT.

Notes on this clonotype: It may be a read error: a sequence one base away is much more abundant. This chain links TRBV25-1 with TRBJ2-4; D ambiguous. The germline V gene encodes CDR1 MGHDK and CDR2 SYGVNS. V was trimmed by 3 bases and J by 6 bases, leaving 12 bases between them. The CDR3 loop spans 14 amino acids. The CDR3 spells CASSDLRWLNIQYF. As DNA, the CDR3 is TGTGCCAGCAGTGACCTCAGATGGCTAAACATTCAGTACTTC.

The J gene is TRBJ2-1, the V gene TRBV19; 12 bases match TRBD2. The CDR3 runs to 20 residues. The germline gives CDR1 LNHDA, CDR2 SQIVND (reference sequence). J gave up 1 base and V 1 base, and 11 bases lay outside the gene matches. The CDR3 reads CASSIVLAGGPIRSYNEQFF. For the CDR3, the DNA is TGTGCCAGTAGTATAGTGCTAGCGGGAGGGCCTATTAGGTCCTACAATGAGCAGTTCTTC.

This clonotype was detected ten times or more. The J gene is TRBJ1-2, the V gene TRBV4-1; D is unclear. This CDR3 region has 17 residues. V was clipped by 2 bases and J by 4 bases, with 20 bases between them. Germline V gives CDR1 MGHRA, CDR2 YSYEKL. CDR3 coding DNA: TGCGCCAGCAGCCAAATCGGTTCCCGGGGAAAGGGCTATGGCTACACCTTC. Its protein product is CASSQIGSRGKGYGYTF.

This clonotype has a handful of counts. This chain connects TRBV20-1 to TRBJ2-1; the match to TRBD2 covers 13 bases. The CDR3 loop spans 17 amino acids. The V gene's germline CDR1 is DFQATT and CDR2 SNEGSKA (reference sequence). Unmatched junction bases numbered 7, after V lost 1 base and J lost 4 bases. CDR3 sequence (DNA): TGCAGTGCTAGAGGGCGGACTAGCGGGAGCGGGTACAATGAGCAGTTCTTC. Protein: CSARGRTSGSGYNEQFF.

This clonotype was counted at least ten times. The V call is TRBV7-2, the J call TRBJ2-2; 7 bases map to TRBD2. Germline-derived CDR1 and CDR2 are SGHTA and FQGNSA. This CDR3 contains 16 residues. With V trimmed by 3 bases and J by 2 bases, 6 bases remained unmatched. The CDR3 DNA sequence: TGTGCCAGCAGCTTTCCGGGACTACATAACACCGGGGAGCTGTTTTTT. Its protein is CASSFPGLHNTGELFF.

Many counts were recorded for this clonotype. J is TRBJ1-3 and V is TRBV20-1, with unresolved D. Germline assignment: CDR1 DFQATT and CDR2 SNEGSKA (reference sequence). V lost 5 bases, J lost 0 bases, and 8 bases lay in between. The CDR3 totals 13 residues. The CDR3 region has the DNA TGCAGTGCTTTCCTATCCTCTGGAAACACCATATATTTT. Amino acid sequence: CSAFLSSGNTIYF.

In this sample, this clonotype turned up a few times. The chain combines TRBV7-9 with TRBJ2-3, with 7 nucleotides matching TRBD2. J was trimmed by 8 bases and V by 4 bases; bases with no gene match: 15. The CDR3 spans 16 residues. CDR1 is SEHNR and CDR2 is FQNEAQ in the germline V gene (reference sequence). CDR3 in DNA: TGTGCCAGCAGCTCCAACCGGGGAGGGAACGTATTTACGCAGTATTTT. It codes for CASSSNRGGNVFTQYF.

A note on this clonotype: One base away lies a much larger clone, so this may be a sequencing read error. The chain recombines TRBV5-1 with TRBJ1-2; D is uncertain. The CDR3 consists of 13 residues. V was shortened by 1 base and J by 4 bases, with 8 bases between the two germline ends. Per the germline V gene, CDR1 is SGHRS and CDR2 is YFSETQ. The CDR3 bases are TGCGCCAGCAGCTTGCAGTCCAGCTATGGCTACACCTTC. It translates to CASSLQSSYGYTF.

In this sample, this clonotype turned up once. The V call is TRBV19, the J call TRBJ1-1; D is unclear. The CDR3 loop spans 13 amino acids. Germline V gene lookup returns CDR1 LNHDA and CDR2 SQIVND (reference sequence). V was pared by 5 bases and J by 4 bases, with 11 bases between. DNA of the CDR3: TGTGCCAGTAGTTTCCTTTCGGGCACTGAAGCTTTCTTT. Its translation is CASSFLSGTEAFF.

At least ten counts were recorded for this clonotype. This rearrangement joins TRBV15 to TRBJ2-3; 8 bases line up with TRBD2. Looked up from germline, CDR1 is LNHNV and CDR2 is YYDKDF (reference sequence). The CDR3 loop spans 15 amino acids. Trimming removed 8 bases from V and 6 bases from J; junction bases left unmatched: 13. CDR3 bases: TGTGCCACCCTAAAAACCGGGGGGGTAGCGGATACGCAGTATTTT. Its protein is CATLKTGGVADTQYF.

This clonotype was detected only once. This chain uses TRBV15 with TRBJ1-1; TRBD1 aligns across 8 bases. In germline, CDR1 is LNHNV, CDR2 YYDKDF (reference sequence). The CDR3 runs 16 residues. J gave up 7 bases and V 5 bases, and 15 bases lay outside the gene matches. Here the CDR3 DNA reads TGTGCCACCAGCCTAGCCCGCATTCAGGGGGCGGTTGAAGCTTTCTTT. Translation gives CATSLARIQGAVEAFF.

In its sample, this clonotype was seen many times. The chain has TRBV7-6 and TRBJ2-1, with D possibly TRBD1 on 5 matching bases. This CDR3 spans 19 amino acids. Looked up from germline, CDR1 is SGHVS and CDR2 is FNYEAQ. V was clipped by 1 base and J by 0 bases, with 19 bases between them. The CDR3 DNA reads TGTGCCAGCAGCTTAGAGTGGGGCTTAGTGGAAACCTCCTACAATGAGCAGTTCTTC. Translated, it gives CASSLEWGLVETSYNEQFF.

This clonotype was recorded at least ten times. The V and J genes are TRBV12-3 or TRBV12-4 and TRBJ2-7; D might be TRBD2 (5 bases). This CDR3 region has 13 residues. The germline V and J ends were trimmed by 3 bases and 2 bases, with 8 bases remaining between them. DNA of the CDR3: TGTGCCAGCAGTTTCTCTAGCACCTACGAGCAGTACTTC. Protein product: CASSFSSTYEQYF.

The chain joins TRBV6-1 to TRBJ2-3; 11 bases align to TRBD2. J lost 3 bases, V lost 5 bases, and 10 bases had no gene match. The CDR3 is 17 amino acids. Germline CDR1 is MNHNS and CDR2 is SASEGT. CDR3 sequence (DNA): TGTGCCAGCAGTACGGGGGTAGCGGGAGGGCCGACAGATACGCAGTATTTT. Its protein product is CASSTGVAGGPTDTQYF.